Below are 25 T cell receptor beta chains sequenced from a single sample in a study of shared clonotypes between healthy human individuals. TCRdb keeps only in-frame clones here, not all; method: immunoSEQ multiplex PCR. The sample consists of hundreds of thousands of clones, less than 85% of them appearing once. The sample was memory CD4+ T cells sorted from blood. Documented subset: CD45RA-negative fraction. These receptors were collected from a woman aged 30 to 39 in good health.

V is TRBV28 and J is TRBJ1-2, with D hard to call. There are 14 residues in the CDR3. V was clipped by 2 bases and J by 10 bases, with 17 bases between them. Per the germline V gene, CDR1 is MDHEN and CDR2 is SYDVKM. The CDR3 here is CASSLPGLYKDYTF. The CDR3 DNA is TGTGCCAGCAGTTTACCCGGACTCTATAAAGACTACACCTTC.

The sample holds a few counts of this clone. The V gene is TRBV18, the J gene TRBJ2-7; TRBD2 aligns across 7 bases. The V gene's germline CDR1 is KGHSH and CDR2 LQKENI. The CDR3 consists of 13 residues. The junction had 4 bases not matched to a gene; V was cut back by 6 bases and J by 2 bases. In DNA, the CDR3 is TGTGCCAGCTCCCAACTAGCGACCTACGAGCAGTACTTC. Translating gives CASSQLATYEQYF.

CDR3 in amino acids: CASSIQLRGYEQYF. The CDR3, as DNA: TGTGCCAGCAGCATCCAACTACGGGGTTACGAGCAGTACTTC. The chain joins TRBV21-1 to TRBJ2-7; the table's D gene call, TRBD2, was not cross checked with the DNA. TRBV21-1 has pseudogene status. CDR3 length equals 14 residues.

The V gene is TRBV10-3, the J gene TRBJ2-5; a weak D match, TRBD2 (6 bases). The V end lost 6 bases, the J end lost 4 bases, and 18 bases lay between the germline ends. Germline loops: CDR1 ENHRY, CDR2 SYGVKD. The CDR3 loop spans 15 amino acids. The CDR3 sequence is CAISDTSRWGETQYF. The DNA for the CDR3 is TGTGCCATCAGCGATACTAGCCGGTGGGGAGAGACCCAGTACTTC.

This clone was seen a single time. The rearrangement links TRBV25-1 to TRBJ1-4; 8 positions match TRBD1. J lost 4 bases, V lost 4 bases, and 8 bases had no gene match. The germline CDR1 and CDR2 sequences are MGHDK and SYGVNS. The CDR3 extends over 16 amino acids. The CDR3 protein is CASSARGQGGNEKLFF. CDR3 in DNA: TGTGCCAGCAGTGCCCGAGGACAGGGCGGTAATGAAAAACTGTTTTTT. Based on the CDR3 plus reference TRBV25-1 and TRBJ1-4, the full variable domain is EADIYQTPRYLVIGTGKKITLECSQTMGHDKMYWYQQDPGMELHLIHYSYGVNSTEKGDLSSESTVSRIRTEHFPLTLESARPSHTSQYLCASSARGQGGNEKLFFGSGTQLSVL.

A single count supports this clone. The chain recombines TRBV7-9 with TRBJ2-7; a possible D gene is TRBD1 (6 bases). V was cut by 5 bases and J by 2 bases, with 13 bases left in between. Germline V gene data show CDR1 as SEHNR and CDR2 as FQNEAQ (reference sequence). This CDR3 has 14 residues. CDR3 in DNA: TGTGCCAGCAGCCCCCCGGACAGACCCTACGAGCAGTACTTC. This gives the protein CASSPPDRPYEQYF.

As DNA, the CDR3 is TGCGCCAGCAGCTTCTACCCTGTAAGGGAGGCAAACACTGAAGCTTTCTTT. The encoded protein is CASSFYPVREANTEAFF. This chain uses TRBV5-1 with TRBJ1-1; D call uncertain. The ends were cut back, 2 bases at V and 2 bases at J, with 19 bases in the middle. Germline CDR1 and CDR2: SGHRS and YFSETQ. The CDR3 covers 17 residues.

The chain employs TRBV6-6 and TRBJ1-5, with D perhaps TRBD1 (5 bases). Germline CDR1 reads MNHNY; CDR2 reads SVGAGI (reference sequence). CDR3 length: 15 amino acids. V dropped 7 bases and J dropped 1 base, with 14 bases sitting between them. CDR3: CASNGGGLSNQPQHF. DNA for the CDR3: TGTGCCAGCAACGGGGGGGGGTTGAGCAATCAGCCCCAGCATTTT.

To note about this clone: Other DNA sequences from this sample encode an identical CDR3 as well. This rearrangement joins TRBV19 to TRBJ2-6; 11 bases are shared with TRBD1. The V gene's germline CDR1 is LNHDA and CDR2 SQIVND (reference sequence). The J segment lost 3 bases and the V segment lost 3 bases, leaving 4 bases of the junction unmatched. CDR3 length: 17 amino acids. The CDR3 spells CASSIGQGASGANVLTF. The CDR3 nucleotides read TGTGCCAGTAGTATCGGACAGGGGGCAAGTGGGGCCAACGTCCTGACTTTC.

This sequence joins TRBV5-1 and TRBJ2-1; TRBD2 matches at 11 bases. Germline V gives CDR1 SGHRS, CDR2 YFSETQ. J gave up 5 bases and V 1 base, and 5 bases lay outside the gene matches. The length of the CDR3 is 16 residues. For the CDR3, the DNA is TGCGCCAGCAGCTTGATGGGACTAGCGGAAAACAATGAGCAGTTCTTC. As protein: CASSLMGLAENNEQFF.

The chain combines TRBV28 with TRBJ2-2, with a possible D match to TRBD1 (5 bases). Germline V lookup: CDR1 MDHEN, CDR2 SYDVKM. The V and J ends lost 3 bases and 6 bases respectively, with 5 bases between them. The CDR3 is 12 residues long. The CDR3 spells CASSFRAGELFF. DNA of the CDR3: TGTGCCAGCAGTTTCAGGGCCGGGGAGCTGTTTTTT.

V and J are TRBV13 and TRBJ2-1; D is unresolved. Germline V gene sequence: CDR1 PRHDT, CDR2 FYEKMQ (reference sequence). The CDR3 is 13 amino acids. V lost 3 bases to trimming and J lost 5 bases, with 8 bases between them. The CDR3 loop is CASSFRPDNEQFF. For the CDR3, the DNA is TGTGCCAGCAGCTTCCGGCCAGACAATGAGCAGTTCTTC.

This chain connects TRBV4-1 to TRBJ1-1; TRBD1 aligns across 10 bases. CDR1 and CDR2 (germline): MGHRA, YSYEKL. CDR3 length: 14 residues. Trimming removed 3 bases from V and 3 bases from J; junction bases left unmatched: 1. The CDR3: CASSQGQGYTEAFF. DNA for the CDR3: TGCGCCAGCAGCCAGGGACAGGGGTACACTGAAGCTTTCTTT.

Turning to this clone: This same CDR3 is encoded by further DNA sequences in the sample. The rearrangement links TRBV20-1 to TRBJ1-3, with D hard to call. This CDR3 contains 11 residues. The germline gives CDR1 DFQATT, CDR2 SNEGSKA (reference sequence). Trimming removed 5 bases at V and 7 bases at J, with 9 bases between. CDR3 sequence reads: CSAYRGNTIYF. CDR3 bases: TGCAGTGCTTACAGAGGGAACACCATATATTTT.

This clone was counted a few times. This chain links TRBV2 with TRBJ1-2, with D possibly TRBD1 on 6 matching bases. The germline CDR1 and CDR2 sequences are SNHLY and FYNNEI. V was clipped by 7 bases and J by 1 base, with 16 bases between them. The CDR3 contains 15 residues. CDR3 bases: TGTGCCAGCACCTTCGGCCAGGGGATTAACTATGGCTACACCTTC. This translates into CASTFGQGINYGYTF. Combining the CDR3 with reference TRBV2 and TRBJ1-2 gives the whole variable domain EPEVTQTPSHQVTQMGQEVILRCVPISNHLYFYWYRQILGQKVEFLVSFYNNEISEKSEIFDDQFSVERPDGSNFTLKIRSTKLEDSAMYFCASTFGQGINYGYTFGSGTRLTVV.

Concerning this clone itself: One base away lies a much larger clone, so this may be a sequencing read error. Other DNA sequences from this sample encode an identical CDR3 as well. The V gene is TRBV7-2, the J gene TRBJ2-2; no clear D gene. The V gene's germline CDR1 is SGHTA and CDR2 FQGNSA. CDR3 length equals 12 residues. V was cut by 3 bases and J by 4 bases, with 3 bases left in between. The CDR3 coding sequence is TGTGCCAGCAGCTTTAGCACCGGGGAGCTGTTTTTT. This translates into CASSFSTGELFF.

This clone was counted between two and nine times. The chain has TRBV19 and TRBJ2-3, with TRBD2 identical over 15 bases. CDR1 and CDR2 from the germline V gene are LNHDA and SQIVND (reference sequence). The CDR3 extends over 18 amino acids. With 5 bases clipped from V and 4 bases from J, the junction kept 10 bases outside the gene matches. CDR3 DNA: TGTGCCAGTAGTCCCACTCGGACTAGCGGGGGGGGAGCAGATACGCAGTATTTT. It codes for CASSPTRTSGGGADTQYF.

The chain links TRBV6-1 to TRBJ1-1, with D possibly being TRBD1 (6 bases). The CDR3 covers 15 residues. Germline values: CDR1 MNHNS, CDR2 SASEGT. V was clipped by 4 bases and J by 0 bases, with 12 bases between them. The CDR3, as DNA: TGTGCCAGCAGTGTTCTGGGGGCGGTGAACACTGAAGCTTTCTTT. Translated, it gives CASSVLGAVNTEAFF.

There are a few counts of this clone. J is TRBJ1-5 and V is TRBV19, with D possibly being TRBD1 (5 bases). Trimming took 3 bases from V and 2 from J, leaving 14 bases between them. Germline V gives CDR1 LNHDA, CDR2 SQIVND (reference sequence). This CDR3 has 16 amino acids. The CDR3 loop reads CASSISGLVGNQPQHF. The CDR3 DNA sequence: TGTGCCAGTAGTATCTCAGGGTTGGTTGGCAATCAGCCCCAGCATTTT.

This sequence joins TRBV5-4 and TRBJ2-5; D gene ambiguous. With 0 bases removed from V and 1 base from J, the gap between germline ends came to 7 bases. CDR1 is SGHNT, CDR2 YYREEE, per germline (reference sequence). The CDR3 is 14 amino acids. DNA for the CDR3: TGTGCCAGCAGCTTGGGACGGAGCCAAGAGACCCAGTACTTC. It codes for CASSLGRSQETQYF.

The chain uses TRBV11-2 and TRBJ2-1; D is unresolved. This CDR3 is 13 amino acids long. Trimming stripped 5 bases from V and 10 bases from J, with 15 bases between. CDR1 and CDR2 from the germline V gene are SGHAT and FQNNGV. CDR3 sequence reads: CASSNTQGIEQFF. The CDR3 DNA follows: TGTGCCAGCAGCAACACACAAGGTATCGAGCAGTTCTTC.

The rearrangement uses TRBV19 and TRBJ2-7, with 10 bases aligning to TRBD1. Looked up from germline, CDR1 is LNHDA and CDR2 is SQIVND (reference sequence). The ends lost 5 bases at V and 3 bases at J; junction bases unmatched: 7. The CDR3 sequence is 15 residues long. CDR3 residues: CASSPRQGADYEQYF. Written as DNA, the CDR3 is TGTGCCAGTAGTCCCCGACAGGGGGCGGACTACGAGCAGTACTTC.

The rearrangement uses TRBV30 and TRBJ2-5; 15 bases line up with TRBD2. The CDR3 consists of 17 residues. With V trimmed by 1 base and J by 4 bases, 7 bases remained unmatched. Looked up from germline, CDR1 is GTSNPN and CDR2 is SVGIG (reference sequence). The CDR3 sequence is CAWSGGLAGGLRETQYF. The CDR3 nucleotides read TGTGCCTGGAGTGGGGGACTAGCGGGAGGCTTGAGAGAGACCCAGTACTTC.

The CDR3 DNA reads as TGTGCCAGCAGTCTCCCTTCAGACAGGGGCAACTATGGCTACACCTTC. It is translated as CASSLPSDRGNYGYTF. The chain is built from TRBV28 and TRBJ1-2, with 8 bases fitting TRBD1. The CDR3 length is 16 residues. V dropped 5 bases and J dropped 2; count of bases not matched to a gene: 10. Looked up from germline, CDR1 is MDHEN and CDR2 is SYDVKM.

This chain links TRBV7-9 with TRBJ2-2, with 8 nucleotides matching TRBD1. CDR1 and CDR2 from the germline V gene are SEHNR and FQNEAQ (reference sequence). The CDR3 covers 15 residues. The V segment lost 11 bases and the J segment 6 bases; nucleotides outside the gene matches: 14. CDR3 residues: CAGQGSVLRAGELFF. The CDR3 DNA is TGTGCCGGACAGGGAAGTGTTCTGAGGGCCGGGGAGCTGTTTTTT.